These T cell receptor beta chains were read from a single sample in a study of T cells in localized non-small cell lung cancer. Generated by immunoSEQ multiplex PCR, the TCRdb table keeps only in-frame clones and is missing some. The table has tens of thousands of clones, 89% seen once; the top ten hold over 9%. Sequencing was performed on peripheral blood, taken before any cancer treatment. Source of these receptors: a woman aged 35 to 70 with stage I lung adenocarcinoma. The conserved cysteine and the conserved F or W are not part of the CDR3 here. Fields, in order: clone size, J gene, V gene, CDR3 protein. The size of a clone is reported for some rows only, either as once, few or many, or as a class for expanded clones.

>-|TRBJ2-3|TRBV2
ASSDMGGGLGDTQY
>once|TRBJ1-5|TRBV18
ASSPGTDSYQPQH
>-|TRBJ1-2|TRBV7-9
ASSLGGPGDGYT
>-|TRBJ1-5|TRBV19
ASSIAGGQPQH
>-|TRBJ2-7|TRBV18
ASSPGTGDPYEQY
>-|TRBJ1-6|TRBV4-1
ASSLDSESPLH
>-|TRBJ1-5|TRBV2
ASSEWGGADSQH
>-|TRBJ1-1|TRBV11-3
ASSPDSSRNGAF
>-|TRBJ2-1|TRBV14
ASSPRLGSGDEQF
>once|TRBJ1-1|TRBV7-9
ASSKGGNTEAF
>-|TRBJ2-1|TRBV19
ASSIGRNEQF
>once|TRBJ2-2|TRBV9
ASSVGWTPNTGELF
>-|TRBJ1-5|TRBV28
ASNSPVVRFNQPQH
>-|TRBJ1-4|TRBV7-6
ASSHDTYEKLF
>once|TRBJ1-1|TRBV7-2
ASSGQSGRTEAF
>-|TRBJ1-2|TRBV18
ASSPGGTGDYGYT
>-|TRBJ2-3|TRBV2
ASSEWTRKTSTDTQY
>-|TRBJ2-5|TRBV5-1
ASSRTSQETQY
>-|TRBJ1-1|TRBV7-3
ASSPWGGNTEAF
>-|TRBJ1-4|TRBV14
ASSQAPGPFEKLF
>-|TRBJ2-5|TRBV5-1
ASSPDRGSEETQY
>-|TRBJ1-5|TRBV28
ASSSPERVGPQH
>-|TRBJ2-3|TRBV5-8
ASSLLRLAGRSTDTQY
>-|TRBJ1-5|TRBV27
ATGRGSNQPQH
>-|TRBJ1-2|TRBV28
ASSPFHLGLAYGYT
>once|TRBJ2-7|TRBV28
ASSRQGYEQY
>-|TRBJ2-5|TRBV28
ASRMSGGGTQY
>-|TRBJ1-5|TRBV5-6
ASSLRGGSQPQH
>once|TRBJ2-3|TRBV6-5
ASSSSGAFTDTQY
>-|TRBJ2-1|TRBV27
ASSLAGVSYNEQF
>-|TRBJ1-2|TRBV7-3
ASSPNGGAGGYT
>-|TRBJ2-7|TRBV30
AWSVGTYEQY
>-|TRBJ2-7|TRBV7-2
ASSSGLAGGLQY
>once|TRBJ2-7|TRBV2
ASQREAYYEQY
>-|TRBJ1-1|TRBV27
ASRPSTPNTEAF
>-|TRBJ1-6|TRBV6-5
ASSYREQPLH
>-|TRBJ1-1|TRBV18
ASSPQGALNTEAF
>-|TRBJ1-1|TRBV19
ASSFPDQANTEAF